This TCR beta chain is drawn from a study of graft-versus-host responses after intestinal transplantation. Study-wide background: Multivisceral, liver-intestinal, or isolated intestinal transplants were received by the recipients. The recipients all started with anti-thymocyte globulin induction and then took tacrolimus and steroids for 3 to 4 years. Findings and caveats of the study: GvH clones were identified in recipient marrow, with some first appearing in ileum or blood.

V gave up 3 bases and J gave up 3 bases, with 6 bases separating them. The CDR3 covers 12 residues. In germline, CDR1 is MDHEN, CDR2 SYDVKM. The data were produced by immunoSEQ multiplex PCR, yet TCRdb's version contains in-frame clones alone and is incomplete. Counted here are under 100,000 clones, about nine tenths occurring once; the ten biggest clones make up around 0.36%. A remark on this clone: The antigen is not known.

Sequences were derived from unstimulated CD8+ T cells sorted from spleen or lymph node cells, sampled before transplant. This clonotype was obtained from a human donor who was the organ donor for an intestinal transplant. V gene TRBV28 combines with J gene TRBJ2-7; D perhaps matches TRBD2 (6 bases). CDR3 sequence (DNA): TGTGCCAGCAGTTTGGGGGGCTACGAGCAGTACTTC. It yields the protein CASSLGGYEQYF.